This is a list of T cell receptor beta chains from one sample in a study of blood T cells in healthy people across ages. TCRdb itself ran the 5' RACE reads through MiXCR, one entry per CDR3 protein. The sample carries 850,000 to 950,000 distinct CDR3 sequences, 25% to 35% recorded once. Sequencing was done on a sample of blood. These receptors were taken from a woman of 80 years or more in good health. CDR3s include the opening cysteine and the closing phenylalanine or tryptophan. Fields, in order: V gene, J gene, clone size, CDR3 protein. Where a row states a size, it is once, few, many or the class of an expanded clone; other rows omit it.

v_gene: TRBV15; j_gene: TRBJ1-6; abundance: -; CDR3aa: CATSRDPGWDSPLHF
v_gene: TRBV2; j_gene: TRBJ1-1; abundance: -; CDR3aa: CASTSADSLNTEAFF
v_gene: TRBV18; j_gene: TRBJ2-3; abundance: few; CDR3aa: CASSSSKGDTQYF
v_gene: TRBV13; j_gene: TRBJ1-6; abundance: many; CDR3aa: CASSLGTANNSPLHF
v_gene: TRBV19; j_gene: TRBJ1-1; abundance: once; CDR3aa: CASIENTEAFF
v_gene: TRBV18; j_gene: TRBJ2-5; abundance: few; CDR3aa: CASSIGTANEQYF
v_gene: TRBV20-1; j_gene: TRBJ2-1; abundance: many; CDR3aa: CSARRTSGGDNEQFF
v_gene: TRBV29-1; j_gene: TRBJ1-4; abundance: few; CDR3aa: CSVGYLPGRDNEKRFF
v_gene: TRBV15; j_gene: TRBJ2-7; abundance: many; CDR3aa: CATSISWGQAYEQYF
v_gene: TRBV18; j_gene: TRBJ1-2; abundance: -; CDR3aa: CASSPPSRTPSKGYGYTF
v_gene: TRBV7-2; j_gene: TRBJ2-4; abundance: -; CDR3aa: CASSMGQTSYVQYF
v_gene: TRBV3-1; j_gene: TRBJ2-4; abundance: many; CDR3aa: CASSPSRGNIQYF
v_gene: TRBV12-3/TRBV12-4; j_gene: TRBJ1-2; abundance: -; CDR3aa: CASSPSGQGGYTF
v_gene: TRBV24-1; j_gene: TRBJ2-1; abundance: many; CDR3aa: CATSAGAGGVDEQFF
v_gene: TRBV7-2; j_gene: TRBJ2-5; abundance: many; CDR3aa: CASSKGAETQYF
v_gene: TRBV14; j_gene: TRBJ2-5; abundance: many; CDR3aa: CASSTHRGGETQYF
v_gene: TRBV10-3; j_gene: TRBJ2-5; abundance: -; CDR3aa: CAISESREAQYF
v_gene: TRBV20-1; j_gene: TRBJ2-1; abundance: -; CDR3aa: CSAPDRVLGYNEQFF
v_gene: TRBV12-3/TRBV12-4; j_gene: TRBJ2-2; abundance: few; CDR3aa: CASSISSGVNTGELFF
v_gene: TRBV18; j_gene: TRBJ2-6; abundance: -; CDR3aa: CASSPKEQVSGANVPTF
v_gene: TRBV7-2; j_gene: TRBJ2-5; abundance: many; CDR3aa: CASSLGYGQQGETQYF
v_gene: TRBV11-2; j_gene: TRBJ2-3; abundance: -; CDR3aa: CASSRGFTNTQYF
v_gene: TRBV11-3; j_gene: TRBJ2-7; abundance: many; CDR3aa: CASSLEGADYEQYF
v_gene: TRBV7-2; j_gene: TRBJ1-1; abundance: few; CDR3aa: CASSTTGRNTEAFF
v_gene: TRBV11-2; j_gene: TRBJ2-7; abundance: many; CDR3aa: CASSLAVGGEQYF
v_gene: TRBV7-9; j_gene: TRBJ2-4; abundance: -; CDR3aa: CASSLGFLAGLAQNIQYF
v_gene: TRBV6-6; j_gene: TRBJ2-3; abundance: -; CDR3aa: CASRAGTGPPDTQYF
v_gene: TRBV30; j_gene: TRBJ1-2; abundance: -; CDR3aa: CACRQGGGYTF